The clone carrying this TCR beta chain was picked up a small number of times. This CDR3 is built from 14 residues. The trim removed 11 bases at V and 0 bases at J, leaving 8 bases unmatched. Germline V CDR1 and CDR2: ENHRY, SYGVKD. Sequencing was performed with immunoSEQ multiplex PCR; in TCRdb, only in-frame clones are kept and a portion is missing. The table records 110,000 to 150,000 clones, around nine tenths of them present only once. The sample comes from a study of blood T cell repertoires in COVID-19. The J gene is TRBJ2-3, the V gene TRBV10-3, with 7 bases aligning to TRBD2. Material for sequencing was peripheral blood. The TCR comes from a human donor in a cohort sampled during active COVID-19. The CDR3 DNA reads TGTGCCGTTGCTAGCGGAGCCAGCACAGATACGCAGTATTTT. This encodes CAVASGASTDTQYF.